A selection of T cell receptor beta chains follows, all from one sample in a study of T-cell memory formation after mild COVID-19. TCRdb reanalysed the 5' RACE reads using MiXCR and keeps one entry per CDR3 protein. The top ten clones hold more than 20% of a sample with 270,000 or so distinct CDR3 sequences, roughly 17% of them seen once. The sample taken for sequencing was PBMCs or a T cell subset sorted from them (not recorded which). The receptors were gathered from a man between 18 and 29 years old who had mild COVID-19 (a few samples of this study predate the infection). Cell type and time point are not known. Each CDR3 is given with its conserved first and last residue. Each record gives: V gene, D gene, clone size, J gene, CDR3 DNA, CDR3 protein. A D gene is named only where the DNA matches it firmly. The size entry is marked missing in some rows and otherwise reads once, few, many or a size class.

>TRBV29-1|NA|many|TRBJ2-2
TGCAGCGTTCGAAGCGGACTCGCGAACACCGGGGAGCTGTTTTTT
CSVRSGLANTGELFF
>TRBV6-2/TRBV6-3|NA|few|TRBJ2-7
TGTGCCAGCAGCCCCCAGCCCTACGAGCAGTACTTC
CASSPQPYEQYF
>TRBV15|NA|NA|TRBJ2-7
TGTGCCACCAGCACGGGACCCTACGAGCAGTACTTC
CATSTGPYEQYF
>TRBV25-1|NA|few|TRBJ1-6
TGTGCCAGCAGTCCGCCCGGCGGGGGCCGTTCACCCCTCCACTTT
CASSPPGGGRSPLHF
>TRBV7-9|NA|few|TRBJ1-6
TGTGCCAGCAGCTTAGAGCCGGTTGCTAATTCACCCCTCCACTTT
CASSLEPVANSPLHF
>TRBV12-5|NA|few|TRBJ2-7
TGTGCTAGTGGTTGGGGTCTTTCCTACGAGCAGTACTTC
CASGWGLSYEQYF
>TRBV7-6|NA|NA|TRBJ2-5
TGTGCCAGCACCCAGAGGAGGGGTGCGTCGGAGACCCAGTACTTC
CASTQRRGASETQYF
>TRBV2|NA|NA|TRBJ1-1
TGTGCCAGCACCGAAAGGGGGGGTGAAGCTTTCTTT
CASTERGGEAFF
>TRBV29-1|TRBD1|NA|TRBJ2-3
TGCAGCGTTTTCGGACAGGGGACAGATACGCAGTATTTT
CSVFGQGTDTQYF
>TRBV4-1|NA|few|TRBJ1-6
TGCGCCAGCAGCCGGGGCCTTAATGATTCACCCCTCCACTTT
CASSRGLNDSPLHF
>TRBV20-1|TRBD2|few|TRBJ2-3
TGCAGTGCTAGAGATTTAGCGGGGCTCACAGATACGCAGTATTTT
CSARDLAGLTDTQYF
>TRBV10-3|NA|once|TRBJ1-1
TGTGCCATCAGTGAGAGGGGCGGCAGGGGTGCCACTGAAGCTTTCTTT
CAISERGGRGATEAFF
>TRBV6-2/TRBV6-3|NA|NA|TRBJ2-7
TGTGCCAGCATTAATTCCTGGACAGACTTCTACGAGCAGTACTTC
CASINSWTDFYEQYF
>TRBV7-8|NA|few|TRBJ2-2
TGTGCCAGCAAGGGACAAGCCAACACCGGGGAGCTGTTTTTT
CASKGQANTGELFF
>TRBV3-1|TRBD2|NA|TRBJ2-3
TGTGCCAGCAGCCAAGATACTAACTTGGAGAGCGGGGACACAGATACGCAGTATTTT
CASSQDTNLESGDTDTQYF
>TRBV20-1|NA|few|TRBJ1-6
TGCAGTGCTAGAGACAGATACAGGGTTGAATCACCCCTCCACTTT
CSARDRYRVESPLHF
>TRBV15|NA|few|TRBJ2-2
TGTGCCACCAGCAGAGACTGGGAGACAACCGGGGAGCTGTTTTTT
CATSRDWETTGELFF
>TRBV7-2|NA|NA|TRBJ1-5
TGTGCCAGCAGCTTATCCCCCGTGTCTCAGCCCCAGCATTTT
CASSLSPVSQPQHF
>TRBV2|TRBD2|many|TRBJ2-7
TGTGCCAGCGGGACTAGCGACTACGAGCAGTACTTC
CASGTSDYEQYF
>TRBV9|NA|NA|TRBJ2-5
TGTGCCAGCAGCGTAGGCTGGGACGAGACCCAGTACTTC
CASSVGWDETQYF
>TRBV29-1|TRBD2|few|TRBJ2-1
TGCAGCGTTTCGAAGACTAGCAGTAATGAGCAGTTCTTC
CSVSKTSSNEQFF
>TRBV7-2|NA|NA|TRBJ2-4
TGTGCCAGCAGCCCTTTGAGCAGGGGTAACATTCAGTACTTC
CASSPLSRGNIQYF